This T cell receptor (beta chain) originates from a study of blood T cell repertoires in COVID-19. As originally analysed: The authors estimated nucleated cell counts from reference gene primer amplification. Only in-frame clones appear in the TCRdb table, and some are missing; sequencing was by immunoSEQ multiplex PCR. Clone size and the V and J calls come from that table; the DNA yielded D and trimming. In the table there are a few hundred thousand clones, more than 75% of which are singletons. The germline V gene has CDR1 LNHDA and CDR2 SQIVND (reference sequence). The length of the CDR3 is 15 residues. The V and J ends lost 3 bases and 7 bases, in that order; junction bases with no gene match: 4.

The V gene is TRBV19, the J gene TRBJ2-1, with 12 nucleotides matching TRBD2. The specimen sequenced was peripheral blood. This clonotype was sampled from a woman between 50 and 59 years old with acute or convalescent COVID-19. The DNA of the CDR3 is TGTGCCAGTAGTATCTCTAGCGGGAGGGGGAATGAGCAGTTCTTC. Protein sequence: CASSISSGRGNEQFF.